Detailed here is one TCR beta chain. The antigen remains undetermined. At the DNA level, this CDR3 is encoded by other sequences in the same sample as well. The data derive from a study of OX40 agonist ivuxolimab in advanced cancers. As for the study in general: Cohort: approximately 83% men, mean age around 61, aged about 23 to 80. Of the patients, three showed partial responses, one with hepatocellular carcinoma and two with cutaneous melanoma.

Sequencing used immunoSEQ multiplex PCR; TCRdb keeps in-frame clones, though not all of them. The sample includes 45,000 to 65,000 clones, about nine tenths of them seen just once. Study findings and constraints: Some of the nonresponding patients also showed low levels of normalized T-cell clonal expansion.

If patients had autoimmune disease history or systemic immunosuppression, they were excluded. This specimen consisted of CD4+ or CD8+ T cells sorted from blood, obtained in a trial of the OX40 agonist ivuxolimab. The receptor was isolated from an adult with an advanced solid tumor such as melanoma, head and neck, liver or kidney cancer.

CDR3 sequence: CASSVVQGGANVLTF. The CDR3 nucleotides are TGTGCCAGCAGCGTAGTACAGGGTGGGGCCAACGTCCTGACTTTC. V and J are TRBV9 and TRBJ2-6; possible D gene TRBD1, 6 bases. V gave up 0 bases and J gave up 3 bases, with 7 bases separating them. The CDR3 is made up of 15 amino acids. Germline V gives CDR1 SGDLS, CDR2 YYNGEE.